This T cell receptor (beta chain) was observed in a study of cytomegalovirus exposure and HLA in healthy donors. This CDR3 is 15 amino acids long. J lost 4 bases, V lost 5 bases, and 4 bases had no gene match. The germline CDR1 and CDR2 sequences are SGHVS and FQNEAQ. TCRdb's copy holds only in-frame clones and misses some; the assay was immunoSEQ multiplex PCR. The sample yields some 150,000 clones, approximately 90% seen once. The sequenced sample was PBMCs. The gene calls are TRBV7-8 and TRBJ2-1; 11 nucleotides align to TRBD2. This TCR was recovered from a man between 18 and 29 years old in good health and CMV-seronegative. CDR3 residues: CASSTRTSGYNEQFF. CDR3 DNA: TGTGCCAGCAGCACAAGGACTAGCGGGTACAATGAGCAGTTCTTC.